The rows below give T cell receptor beta chains drawn from one sample of a study of CD8 T cells in ankylosing spondylitis. MiXCR, run by TCRdb on the 5' RACE reads, gives a single entry per CDR3 protein. The data hold approximately 350,000 distinct CDR3 sequences, with roughly 14% observed a single time. Source material: blood, either unsorted or a sorted T cell fraction (not recorded which). Receptor source: a male donor with ankylosing spondylitis or in good health (not recorded which). Each CDR3 is given with its conserved first and last residue. The order of the fields is clone size, V gene, J gene, CDR3 protein. Size values are once, few and many counts, or a class for expanded clones, and some rows have none.

>NA|TRBV6-1|TRBJ1-6
CASSRQGGQNNSPLHF
>NA|TRBV7-2|TRBJ2-7
CASSPLGAYEQYF
>NA|TRBV25-1|TRBJ1-2
CASSPRLGGYTF
>NA|TRBV28|TRBJ1-1
CASSFFSGEAFF
>few|TRBV5-1|TRBJ1-4
CASSLSRVTNEKLFF
>NA|TRBV10-1|TRBJ1-5
CASSATGVNQPQHF
>many|TRBV5-6|TRBJ2-1
CASSRTSGSNEQFF
>NA|TRBV19|TRBJ1-1
CASSIEGVTEAFF
>few|TRBV20-1|TRBJ2-2
CSARFSNTGELFF
>NA|TRBV6-6|TRBJ1-2
CASSSRSPYGYTF
>many|TRBV12-3/TRBV12-4|TRBJ2-1
CASSPGPQQHNEQFF
>many|TRBV6-1|TRBJ2-7
CASRAQHRGPYEQYF
>few|TRBV10-1|TRBJ2-1
CASSDRDPREQFF
>few|TRBV19|TRBJ2-7
CASSPGSWGREQYF
>NA|TRBV2|TRBJ2-2
CASSDVGKSTGELFF
>few|TRBV19|TRBJ2-1
CASSIEAGGIYNEQFF
>many|TRBV12-3/TRBV12-4|TRBJ1-2
CASTPGQNYGYTF
>many|TRBV12-3/TRBV12-4|TRBJ1-2
CASSWLGYGYTF
>few|TRBV5-1|TRBJ2-1
CVSRRSGGYNEQFF
>NA|TRBV29-1|TRBJ2-6
CSVVKQGASTGANVLTF
>NA|TRBV25-1|TRBJ1-2
CASSEIGAYGYTF
>NA|TRBV9|TRBJ1-1
CASSVEVGGAMNTEAFF
>NA|TRBV20-1|TRBJ2-1
CSAARPFNNEQFF
>many|TRBV29-1|TRBJ1-1
CSVGAGGNTEAFF
>few|TRBV5-6|TRBJ2-2
CASSLASGSAGELFF
>few|TRBV29-1|TRBJ1-1
CSVARQGGTEAFF
>few|TRBV6-1|TRBJ2-3
CASTYTRDTDTQYF
>few|TRBV5-1|TRBJ1-3
CASSLGHSGGNTIYF
>NA|TRBV30|TRBJ2-7
CAWSEVVGYEQYF
>few|TRBV29-1|TRBJ1-1
CSVESGRSMNTEAFF
>once|TRBV4-2|TRBJ2-2
CASSQHQRETGELFF